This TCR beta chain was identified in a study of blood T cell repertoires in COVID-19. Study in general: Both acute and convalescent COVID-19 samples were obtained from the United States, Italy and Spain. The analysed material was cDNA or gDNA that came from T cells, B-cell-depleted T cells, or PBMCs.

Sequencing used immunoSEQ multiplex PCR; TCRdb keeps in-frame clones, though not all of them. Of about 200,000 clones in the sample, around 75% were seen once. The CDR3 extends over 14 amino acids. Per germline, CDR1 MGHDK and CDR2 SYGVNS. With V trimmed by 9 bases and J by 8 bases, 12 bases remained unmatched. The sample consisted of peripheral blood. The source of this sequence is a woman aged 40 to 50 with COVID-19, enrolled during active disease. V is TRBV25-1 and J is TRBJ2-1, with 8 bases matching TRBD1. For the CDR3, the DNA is TGTGCCAGTACTGAGACAGGGGAGAGGGATGAGCAGTTCTTC. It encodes CASTETGERDEQFF.